These 13 T cell receptor beta chains originate from one sample sequenced in a study of T cells after yellow fever vaccination. TCRdb independently ran MiXCR on the 5' RACE reads; one entry per CDR3 protein. Here the sample spans about 330,000 distinct CDR3 sequences, approximately 4% being singletons. Here the sequenced sample was PBMCs, taken 5 days after the yellow fever booster vaccination. The receptors stem from a man aged 18 to 30 who received the YFV17D yellow fever vaccine.

CDR3 nucleotides: TGCAGTGTCTCAAAAGGGACAGGTCCTGGAAACACCATATATTTT. Its protein product is CSVSKGTGPGNTIYF. This sequence joins TRBV20-1 and TRBJ1-3, with 8 bases identical to TRBD1. This CDR3 comprises 15 residues. Losses at the gene ends were 7 bases for V and 2 bases for J; bases not matched to a gene: 10. Per the germline V gene, CDR1 is DFQATT and CDR2 is SNEGSKA (reference sequence).

The sample holds a few counts of this clonotype. V is TRBV30 and J is TRBJ1-1; maybe TRBD1 (5 bases). V was shortened by 6 bases and J by 4 bases, with 24 bases between the two germline ends. The CDR3 runs 16 residues. CDR1 GTSNPN and CDR2 SVGIG come from the germline V gene (reference sequence). The CDR3: CACNLRDGWTVTEAFF. CDR3 DNA sequence: TGTGCCTGCAACCTCCGGGACGGGTGGACGGTCACTGAAGCTTTCTTT.

The V and J genes are TRBV5-4 and TRBJ1-1; D is uncertain. Germline V CDR1 and CDR2: SGHNT, YYREEE (reference sequence). V lost 3 bases, J lost 4 bases, and 16 bases lay in between. The CDR3 is made up of 15 amino acids. The CDR3 spells CASSSNLLLPTEAFF. Written as DNA, the CDR3 is TGTGCCAGCAGCTCCAACCTACTGCTACCCACTGAAGCTTTCTTT.

This clonotype has at least ten counts. The chain has TRBV20-1 and TRBJ2-1; 9 bases map to TRBD2. The trim removed 6 bases at V and 4 bases at J, leaving 4 bases unmatched. The germline CDR1 and CDR2 sequences are DFQATT and SNEGSKA (reference sequence). The CDR3 runs to 13 residues. Here the CDR3 reads CSAQRGVYNEQFF. Here the CDR3 DNA reads TGCAGTGCCCAGCGGGGGGTATACAATGAGCAGTTCTTC.

This clonotype was seen more than once but under ten times. The chain uses TRBV6-6 and TRBJ2-5, with 9 bases identical to TRBD1. Trimming took 6 bases from V and 7 from J; bases not matched to a gene: 6. The CDR3 length is 13 residues. Germline V gene lookup returns CDR1 MNHNY and CDR2 SVGAGI (reference sequence). The CDR3 loop reads CASRGQGGGTQYF. DNA of the CDR3: TGTGCCAGCAGGGGACAGGGTGGTGGGACCCAGTACTTC.

This clonotype was picked up many times. The chain has TRBV7-6 and TRBJ2-2; D may match TRBD1 or TRBD2 (5 bases each). V lost 5 bases and J 2 bases, leaving 12 bases between the germline ends. Germline V CDR1 and CDR2: SGHVS, FNYEAQ. The CDR3 totals 15 residues. The CDR3 coding sequence is TGTGCCAGCAGCCAAGGGACCATTAACACCGGGGAGCTGTTTTTT. Translating it yields CASSQGTINTGELFF.

The chain carries TRBV29-1 and TRBJ2-7; the D gene could be TRBD1 or TRBD2 (5 bases each). This CDR3 is 13 amino acids long. Germline values: CDR1 SQVTM, CDR2 ANQGSEA. V was shortened by 4 bases and J by 0 bases, with 10 bases between the two germline ends. DNA of the CDR3: TGCAGCGTTGGTGGGGGAGACTCCTACGAGCAGTACTTC. This codes for CSVGGGDSYEQYF.

This clonotype was picked up many times. V is TRBV10-3 and J is TRBJ1-2, with 9 bases aligning to TRBD1. Trimming cost V 8 bases and J 7 bases; bases outside gene matches: 5. Germline CDR1 reads ENHRY; CDR2 reads SYGVKD. This CDR3 region has 12 residues. CDR3 sequence reads: CAILQGASGYTF. Here the CDR3 DNA reads TGTGCCATCCTACAGGGGGCAAGTGGCTACACCTTC.

This clonotype turned up a few times. This chain uses TRBV5-1 with TRBJ2-7; 7 bases agree with TRBD1. This CDR3 contains 14 residues. Germline V lookup: CDR1 SGHRS, CDR2 YFSETQ. V was clipped by 4 bases and J by 1 base; unmatched bases: 5. The CDR3 DNA reads as TGCGCCAGCAGCACCGGGACAGTGTCCTACGAGCAGTACTTC. It codes for CASSTGTVSYEQYF.

CDR3 sequence (DNA): TGTGCCTGTAGCGGGGGGAGCACAGATACGCAGTATTTT. Translation gives CACSGGSTDTQYF. The chain carries TRBV30 and TRBJ2-3; 10 bases line up with TRBD2. This CDR3 region has 13 residues. The J segment lost 0 bases and the V segment lost 6 bases, leaving 0 bases of the junction unmatched. Per germline, CDR1 GTSNPN and CDR2 SVGIG (reference sequence).

In its sample, this clonotype was seen many times. This chain connects TRBV7-8 to TRBJ2-4; TRBD2 agrees at 12 bases. CDR3 length equals 21 residues. CDR1 is SGHVS and CDR2 is FQNEAQ in the germline V gene. Losses at the gene ends were 2 bases for V and 0 bases for J; bases not matched to a gene: 14. The CDR3 here is CASSLRVRGLAGPLAKNIQYF. The DNA of the CDR3 is TGTGCCAGCAGCTTAAGGGTCCGCGGACTAGCGGGGCCTCTAGCCAAAAACATTCAGTACTTC.

This rearrangement joins TRBV18 to TRBJ2-5, with TRBD2 matching 9 bases. The germline V gene has CDR1 KGHSH and CDR2 LQKENI. Unmatched junction bases numbered 3, after V lost 0 bases and J lost 4 bases. The CDR3 totals 15 residues. The DNA of the CDR3 is TGTGCCAGCTCACCACCGGGACTAGCTTCAGAGACCCAGTACTTC. Translated: CASSPPGLASETQYF.

The chain is built from TRBV5-1 and TRBJ2-3; D ambiguous. CDR3 length equals 14 residues. The germline V gene encodes CDR1 SGHRS and CDR2 YFSETQ. V gave up 5 bases and J gave up 0 bases, with 10 bases separating them. The CDR3 DNA reads as TGCGCCAGCAGGGCTACTACAAGCACAGATACGCAGTATTTT. This encodes CASRATTSTDTQYF.